A selection of T cell receptor beta chains follows, all from one sample in a study of response to subunit inactivated influenza vaccine. TCRdb re-called the RT-PCR reads through MiXCR, storing one row per CDR3 protein. The profile shows roughly 500,000 distinct CDR3 sequences, less than 25% of them singletons. The sample was also reused in another study, on T cells expressing NK-cell markers.

This specimen was CD4+ T cells sorted from PBMCs, taken 11 to 12 days after vaccination. These receptor sequences come from a man aged 45-65 years who received an inactivated influenza vaccine. The CDR3 runs from the conserved cysteine through the conserved F or W.

j_call v_call cdr3_aa
TRBJ2-7 TRBV20-1 CSARDWRWGRYEQYF
TRBJ2-7 TRBV4-2 CASSQHVERGTAEQYF
TRBJ2-7 TRBV4-2 CASSQDLATSYEQYF
TRBJ2-2 TRBV20-1 CSADGQGETGELFF
TRBJ2-3 TRBV10-3 CAISGLAGTSTDTQYF
TRBJ1-4 TRBV7-2 CASSLEPGTNEKLFF
TRBJ2-3 TRBV2 CASSDRGPLRDTQYF
TRBJ2-3 TRBV7-2 CASSLGAGGANTQYF
TRBJ2-7 TRBV20-1 CSATRDTGTSGSYEQYF
TRBJ2-1 TRBV29-1 CSVAGQLSYNEQFF
TRBJ2-7 TRBV12-3/TRBV12-4 CASSGGLVHEQYF
TRBJ2-1 TRBV7-9 CASSHTSGGRGFF
TRBJ2-3 TRBV4-2 CASSQDKGQLPNTQYF
TRBJ1-2 TRBV19 CASTLGGLYYGYTF
TRBJ2-3 TRBV28 CASSSPGHTDTQYF
TRBJ2-2 TRBV6-2/TRBV6-3 CASSSRSTPGQHVAGELFF
TRBJ2-3 TRBV20-1 CSATRRLADTDTQYF
TRBJ2-7 TRBV4-2 CASSQEGTAPRRQYF